This TCR beta chain stems from a study of tumor and adjacent non-tumor tissue in lung cancer. Turning to the study itself: About 4.17 million productive TCRbeta reads were obtained per sample on average.

This sample's RNA came from whole unsorted tissue. Distant lung tissue was collected more than 3 cm away from the tumor edge. TCRbeta libraries were built with three rounds of nested PCR, modified from ARM-PCR. TCRdb reprocessed the multiplex PCR reads with MiXCR, giving one entry per CDR3 protein. The data show around 80,000 distinct CDR3 sequences, approximately 82% seen once. This clonotype was counted between two and nine times. An end of the junction does not agree with germline; a read error may underlie this. The TCR originated in a man in his 70s with non-small cell lung cancer. The material sequenced was distant non-tumor lung tissue.

CDR3 bases: TGTGCCGGCAGCCCCCTGGCGAATACTGAAGCTTTCTTT. Its translation is CAGSPLANTEAFF. The J gene is TRBJ1-1, the V gene TRBV11-3, with unresolved D. The CDR3 spans 13 residues. Per the germline V gene, CDR1 is SGHNT and CDR2 is YENEEA.